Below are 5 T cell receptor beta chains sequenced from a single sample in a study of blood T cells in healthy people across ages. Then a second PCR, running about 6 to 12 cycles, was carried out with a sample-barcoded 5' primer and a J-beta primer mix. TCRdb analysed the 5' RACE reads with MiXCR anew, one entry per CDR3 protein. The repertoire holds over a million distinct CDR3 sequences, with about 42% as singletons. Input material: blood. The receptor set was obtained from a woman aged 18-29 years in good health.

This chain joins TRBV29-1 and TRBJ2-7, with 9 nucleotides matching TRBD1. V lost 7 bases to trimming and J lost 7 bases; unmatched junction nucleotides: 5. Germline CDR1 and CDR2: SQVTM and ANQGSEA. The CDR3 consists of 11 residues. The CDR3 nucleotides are TGCAGCGGAAACAGGGGGCAGGAGCAGTACTTC. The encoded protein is CSGNRGQEQYF.

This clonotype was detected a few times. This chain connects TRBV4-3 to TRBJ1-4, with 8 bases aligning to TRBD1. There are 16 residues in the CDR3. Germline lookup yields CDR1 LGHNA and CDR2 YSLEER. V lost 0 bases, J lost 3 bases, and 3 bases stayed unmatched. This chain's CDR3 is CASSQDPTGANEKLFF. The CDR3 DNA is TGCGCCAGCAGCCAAGACCCGACAGGGGCTAATGAAAAACTGTTTTTT.

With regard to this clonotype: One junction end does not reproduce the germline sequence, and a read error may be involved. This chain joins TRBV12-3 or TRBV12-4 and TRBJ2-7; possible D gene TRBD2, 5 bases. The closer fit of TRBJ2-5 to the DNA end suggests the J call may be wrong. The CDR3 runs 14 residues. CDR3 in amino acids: CASNLARGMETQYF. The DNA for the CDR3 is TGTGCCAGCAATTTAGCTCGGGGAATGGAGACCCAGTACTTC.

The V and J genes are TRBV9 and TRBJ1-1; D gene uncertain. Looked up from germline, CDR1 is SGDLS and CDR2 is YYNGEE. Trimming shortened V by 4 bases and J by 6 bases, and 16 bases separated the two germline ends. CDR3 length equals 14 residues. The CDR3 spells CASSPPRSGAEAFF. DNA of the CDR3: TGTGCCAGCAGCCCCCCCCGAAGTGGCGCTGAAGCTTTCTTT.

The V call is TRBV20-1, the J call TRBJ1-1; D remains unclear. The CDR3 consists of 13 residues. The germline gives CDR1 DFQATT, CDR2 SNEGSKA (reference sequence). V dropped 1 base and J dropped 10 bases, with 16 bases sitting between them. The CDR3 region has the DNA TGCAGTGCTAGAGCCAGCTCCTTCCTAGGAGCTTTCTTT. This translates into CSARASSFLGAFF.